These 21 T cell receptor beta chains were all obtained from the same sample, sequenced in a study of regulatory T cells in long-lasting Graves disease. The time point was: newly diagnosed GD, antithyroid drugs for less than 3 months. Preparation of the TCR library used RNA extracted from PBMCs. Investigators prepared the TCR beta libraries by applying iRepertoire HTBI primers and Arm-PCR of CDR3 regions. TCRdb re-called the multiplex PCR reads through MiXCR, storing one row per CDR3 protein. This sample has roughly 380,000 distinct CDR3 sequences, with 15% found just once. Sequencing used peripheral blood mononuclear cells (PBMCs), obtained at new diagnosis, from a patient treated with antithyroid drugs. The receptors were sampled from a female donor with Graves disease.

In this sample, this clonotype turned up many times. V gene TRBV6-1 combines with J gene TRBJ2-4, with D possibly called TRBD1 or TRBD2 (5 bases each). The germline V and J ends were trimmed by 5 bases and 3 bases, with 11 bases remaining between them. The germline V gene has CDR1 MNHNS and CDR2 SASEGT. This CDR3 has 14 residues. CDR3 DNA: TGTGCCAGCAGTCCGGGACCGAACAAAAACATTCAGTACTTC. Amino acids: CASSPGPNKNIQYF.

The chain has TRBV4-1 and TRBJ2-7, with no clear D. CDR3 length equals 15 residues. Trimming left V 0 bases short and J 3 bases short, with 12 bases between. Germline V gene sequence: CDR1 MGHRA, CDR2 YSYEKL. The CDR3 sequence: CASSQETANLYEQYF. CDR3 nucleotide sequence: TGCGCCAGCAGCCAAGAGACCGCGAATCTCTACGAGCAGTACTTC.

This clonotype was recorded once. The chain links TRBV12-3 or TRBV12-4 to TRBJ1-1, with D possibly matching TRBD1 (6 bases). V was clipped by 7 bases and J by 10 bases, with 19 bases between them. This CDR3 is built from 13 residues. CDR3 nucleotides: TGTGCCAGCACCGGGTGGGGGGCAAACGTAGCTTTCTTT. Encoded protein: CASTGWGANVAFF.

In its sample, this clonotype was seen many times. V usage is TRBV30 and J usage is TRBJ1-2; no reliable D call. Germline V gene sequence: CDR1 GTSNPN, CDR2 SVGIG (reference sequence). The CDR3 has 12 amino acids. V was trimmed by 8 bases and J by 2 bases, leaving 12 bases between them. The DNA for the CDR3 is TGTGCCAGTGACATTGCCAACTATGGCTACACCTTC. Protein sequence: CASDIANYGYTF. The full variable domain, rest sourced from reference TRBV30 and TRBJ1-2, is SQTIHQWPATLVQPVGSPLSLECTVEGTSNPNLYWYRQAAGRGLQLLFYSVGIGQISSEVPQNLSASRPQDRQFILSSKKLLLSDSGFYLCASDIANYGYTFGSGTRLTVV.

The sample holds many counts of this clonotype. This chain joins TRBV20-1 and TRBJ1-1, with D perhaps TRBD1 (5 bases). The CDR3 runs 13 residues. The V end was cut by 1 base, the J end by 5 bases, with 11 bases between. Germline-derived CDR1 and CDR2 are DFQATT and SNEGSKA (reference sequence). The chain's CDR3 is CSARGRARTEAFF. The CDR3 DNA reads TGCAGTGCTAGAGGCAGGGCCAGGACTGAAGCTTTCTTT.

This clonotype was seen many times. V is TRBV4-3 and J is TRBJ1-4; 7 bases are shared with TRBD1. CDR1 is LGHNA, CDR2 YSLEER, per germline. The V gene end was trimmed by 2 bases and the J gene end by 7 bases; junction bases not matched to a gene: 13. CDR3 length equals 17 residues. The DNA of the CDR3 is TGCGCCAGCAGCCAACTACGAACCGGGACAGCCCCTGAAAAACTGTTTTTT. This sequence encodes CASSQLRTGTAPEKLFF.

This clonotype was detected many times. The chain uses TRBV30 and TRBJ2-5, with D tentatively TRBD1 (6 bases). The V end lost 3 bases, the J end lost 5 bases, and 13 bases lay between the germline ends. The length of the CDR3 is 13 residues. Looked up from germline, CDR1 is GTSNPN and CDR2 is SVGIG (reference sequence). The CDR3 region is CAWRKQGAETQYF. As DNA, the CDR3 is TGTGCCTGGAGGAAACAGGGTGCGGAGACCCAGTACTTC.

This clonotype was seen repeatedly, ten times or more. Germline is not matched at one junction end, which may reflect a read error. The chain links TRBV5-5 to TRBJ2-1; D unclear. CDR3 length equals 11 residues. CDR1 SGHKS and CDR2 YYEKEE come from the germline V gene (reference sequence). The CDR3 nucleotides are TGTGCCAGCAGTTTGGTTGATGAGCAGTTCTTC. Its translation: CASSLVDEQFF.

This clonotype was counted ten times or more. The V gene is TRBV9, the J gene TRBJ2-7; D is unresolved. This CDR3 is 16 amino acids long. Germline V CDR1 and CDR2: SGDLS, YYNGEE. Trimming took off 0 bases at V and 2 bases at J, with 15 bases between the two ends. The CDR3 region has the DNA TGTGCCAGCAGCGTAGAGCAGGTCCCCGCTCCCTACGAGCAGTACTTC. Protein sequence: CASSVEQVPAPYEQYF.

This clonotype was seen many times. V gene TRBV10-3 combines with J gene TRBJ2-2, with D unresolved. Trimming took 0 bases from V and 4 from J, leaving 6 bases between them. Germline V gene lookup returns CDR1 ENHRY and CDR2 SYGVKD. The CDR3 has 14 amino acids. Written as DNA, the CDR3 is TGTGCCATCAGTGAGTCGACTGCCACCGGGGAGCTGTTTTTT. Protein: CAISESTATGELFF.

The table lists this clonotype with many counts. The chain employs TRBV12-3 or TRBV12-4 and TRBJ1-1; 8 bases fit TRBD1. The trim removed 4 bases at V and 1 base at J, leaving 2 bases unmatched. This CDR3 comprises 14 residues. CDR3 region: CASSSDRGNTEAFF. In DNA, the CDR3 is TGTGCCAGCAGTTCTGACAGGGGGAACACTGAAGCTTTCTTT.

This clonotype was detected many times. This chain uses TRBV6-1 with TRBJ2-7; 8 bases align to TRBD2. This CDR3 is built from 15 residues. Losses at the gene ends were 6 bases for V and 4 bases for J; bases not matched to a gene: 11. Germline assignment: CDR1 MNHNS and CDR2 SASEGT. The CDR3 here is CASRDRGGSQYEQYF. The CDR3 coding sequence is TGTGCCAGCAGGGACCGGGGGGGATCTCAATACGAGCAGTACTTC.

This sequence joins TRBV12-3 or TRBV12-4 and TRBJ2-3; D is perhaps TRBD2 (7 bases). V lost 6 bases and J lost 1, with 14 bases in between. The CDR3 covers 15 residues. Here the CDR3 DNA reads TGTGCCAGCAGCTGGGGGGGCGGTGGCACAGATACGCAGTATTTT. Translated, it gives CASSWGGGGTDTQYF.

Ten or more counts support this clonotype. V gene TRBV7-9 combines with J gene TRBJ2-1; D is unclear. The CDR3 loop spans 16 amino acids. The ends were cut back, 5 bases at V and 0 bases at J, with 14 bases in the middle. CDR1 and CDR2 (germline): SEHNR, FQNEAQ (reference sequence). The DNA of the CDR3 is TGTGCCAGCAGCCCCTTCGGGCCGAGCTCCTACAATGAGCAGTTCTTC. Residues: CASSPFGPSSYNEQFF.

At least ten counts were recorded for this clonotype. This rearrangement joins TRBV30 to TRBJ2-2; 8 nucleotides agree with TRBD2. The germline V gene has CDR1 GTSNPN and CDR2 SVGIG (reference sequence). The V gene end was trimmed by 5 bases and the J gene end by 5 bases; junction bases not matched to a gene: 7. The CDR3 contains 14 residues. This CDR3 reads CAWGSGRGTGELFF. For the CDR3, the DNA is TGTGCCTGGGGGAGCGGGAGAGGGACCGGGGAGCTGTTTTTT.

This clonotype was seen ten or more times. The CDR3 bases are TGTGCCAGCAGCGGAGAGGAGTGGCGGGAGTTAGATACGCAGTATTTT. As protein: CASSGEEWRELDTQYF. The chain uses TRBV11-2 and TRBJ2-3; 7 bases map to TRBD2. Unmatched junction bases numbered 13, after V lost 5 bases and J lost 5 bases. In germline, CDR1 is SGHAT, CDR2 FQNNGV. The CDR3 has 16 amino acids.

This clonotype was counted between two and nine times. This sequence joins TRBV6-2 or TRBV6-3 and TRBJ2-7; TRBD2 matches at 13 bases. The germline V gene encodes CDR1 MNHEY and CDR2 SVGEGT. The J segment lost 4 bases and the V segment lost 6 bases, leaving 12 bases of the junction unmatched. The CDR3 spans 17 residues. The CDR3 sequence is CASRTLLAGGKLYEQYF. The CDR3 bases are TGTGCCAGCAGAACGTTACTAGCGGGAGGGAAATTGTACGAGCAGTACTTC.

The V and J genes are TRBV20-1 and TRBJ2-7; 9 nucleotides line up with TRBD2. Germline V gives CDR1 DFQATT, CDR2 SNEGSKA (reference sequence). V shed 4 bases and J 1 base; nucleotides not matched to a gene: 5. CDR3 length: 14 residues. The CDR3 sequence is CSATAGGWSYEQYF. For the CDR3, the DNA is TGCAGTGCTACCGCGGGAGGGTGGTCCTACGAGCAGTACTTC.

This clonotype was seen repeatedly, ten times or more. The CDR3 loop is CASSLAGVPQHF. The CDR3 DNA follows: TGTGCCAGCAGCTTAGCGGGGGTGCCCCAGCATTTT. This chain links TRBV7-9 with TRBJ1-5; maybe TRBD1 (5 bases). In germline, CDR1 is SEHNR, CDR2 FQNEAQ (reference sequence). CDR3 length: 12 residues. Trimming left V 0 bases short and J 9 bases short, with 6 bases between.

This clonotype was detected only a few times. This chain uses TRBV7-9 with TRBJ1-1, with D perhaps TRBD1 (5 bases). Germline V CDR1 and CDR2: SEHNR, FQNEAQ (reference sequence). V was trimmed by 5 bases and J by 5 bases, leaving 21 bases between them. The CDR3 covers 16 residues. The CDR3 protein is CASSPFSGRGETEAFF. The CDR3 nucleotides are TGTGCCAGCAGCCCCTTCTCGGGACGGGGCGAGACTGAAGCTTTCTTT.

The chain uses TRBV4-3 and TRBJ2-3, with D perhaps given as TRBD1 or TRBD2 (7 bases each). CDR1 is LGHNA, CDR2 YSLEER, per germline. The V end lost 0 bases, the J end lost 1 base, and 29 bases lay between the germline ends. The CDR3 runs 22 residues. Here the CDR3 DNA reads TGCGCCAGCAGCCAAGACAGGGGGAGGGCCCCTATGGTTTGTAATGGCACAGATACGCAGTATTTT. Its protein product is CASSQDRGRAPMVCNGTDTQYF.